Listed here is a single T cell receptor beta chain. This record comes from a study of blood T cell repertoires in COVID-19. Across the study: Acute and convalescent COVID-19 samples came from the United States, Italy and Spain. T cells, B-cell-depleted T cells, or PBMCs supplied cDNA or gDNA.

In the source study's methods: Estimates of nucleated cell counts were drawn from the amplification of reference gene primers. Sequencing was performed with immunoSEQ multiplex PCR; in TCRdb, only in-frame clones are kept and a portion is missing. V, J and clone size are taken as reported in that table, and D and trimming were inferred from the DNA itself. In the table there are roughly 250,000 clones, approximately 86% of which are singletons. The CDR3 sequence is 14 residues long. V was shortened by 4 bases and J by 7 bases, with 11 bases between the two germline ends. The germline CDR1 and CDR2 sequences are LNHDA and SQIVND (reference sequence).

Sequenced: peripheral blood. The V call is TRBV19, the J call TRBJ1-6, with D possibly being TRBD1 (6 bases). The source of this sequence is a man aged 40-55 years who had recovered from COVID-19. The CDR3: CASSKDRRNSPLHF. The CDR3 coding sequence is TGTGCCAGTAGTAAGGACAGAAGAAATTCACCCCTCCACTTT.